This T cell receptor beta chain was documented in a study of beta chain features in type 1 diabetes. Study conclusions and caveats: Shortening of TCRB CDR3s, moderate but significant, appeared in all four CD4+ subsets of Type 1 diabetes patients.

V lost 7 bases and J 3 bases, leaving 13 bases between the germline ends. This CDR3 contains 14 residues. Germline CDR1 MNHNS, CDR2 SASEGT. Sequenced material consisted of expressed TCRB transcripts (all of the isolated RNA was reverse transcribed). Here immunoSEQ multiplex PCR was the method, and the copy in TCRdb shows in-frame clones only, minus some. Here the sample spans about 52,000 clones, under 50% being singletons. On this clone: Antigen unknown.

The chain recombines TRBV6-1 with TRBJ2-1; D might be TRBD2 (6 bases). The sample comprised Tregs from blood. The TCR sequence derives from a man under 40 with type 1 diabetes. The CDR3 nucleotides are TGTGCCAGCACGGGAGTAGGAATCTACAATGAGCAGTTCTTC. It translates to CASTGVGIYNEQFF.